Detailed here is one TCR beta chain. TCRdb's copy holds only in-frame clones and misses some; the assay was immunoSEQ multiplex PCR. The top ten clones hold 0.6% to 0.75% of a sample with some 31,000 clones, about 92% of them seen once. This specimen comes from a study of graft-versus-host responses after intestinal transplantation. This TCR was recovered from a human patient who received an intestinal transplant, so some T cells may come from the graft donor. The sequencing used PBMCs, collected 66 days after intestinal transplant.

The CDR3 nucleotides are TGTGCCAGCAGTTGGGACGGGAACTACGAGCAGTACTTC. The encoded protein is CASSWDGNYEQYF. The gene calls are TRBV6-6 and TRBJ2-7, with D tentatively TRBD1 or TRBD2 (5 bases each). CDR1 is MNHNY, CDR2 SVGAGI, per germline (reference sequence). Between the trimmed V and J ends, which lost 4 bases and 3 bases, there was a span of 10 bases. CDR3 length: 13 residues.